These 29 T cell receptor beta chains were all obtained from the same sample, sequenced in a study of shared clonotypes between healthy human individuals (dated by TCRdb to about 2020). Library generation was performed with the immunoSEQ multiplex PCR assay. TCRdb holds this immuneACCESS table with in-frame rearrangements only. Some clones are missing; in checked studies, unresolved V genes explain under half, and the rest has no known cause. A total of 2 million to 2.5 million clones appear in this sample, 93% of them only once. The ten largest clones take up 0.3% to 0.4% of the sample. Specimen: naive CD4+ T cells from PBMCs. Reading the label with the study, this specimen's cell subset or site is: CD45RA+ positively selected. These receptors came from a man younger than 35 in good health. Some clones in this sample may be carry-over from other donors' samples.

As to this clone: This sample includes further DNA sequences coding for the same CDR3. CDR3: CASSLRDSQETQYF. In DNA, the CDR3 is TGTGCCAGCAGCTTGCGGGACAGCCAAGAGACCCAGTACTTC. V and J are TRBV5-6 and TRBJ2-5; 7 nucleotides line up with TRBD1. The CDR3 runs 14 residues. V gave up 1 base and J gave up 1 base; unmatched junction bases: 1. Germline V gives CDR1 SGHDT, CDR2 YYEEEE.

The CDR3 region is CATSRDKGQGEKLFF. The CDR3 DNA reads TGTGCCACCAGCAGAGATAAGGGGCAAGGGGAAAAACTGTTTTTT. The chain carries TRBV15 and TRBJ1-4; D is perhaps TRBD1 (5 bases). Trimming removed 0 bases at V and 8 bases at J, with 13 bases between. This CDR3 contains 15 residues. The V gene's germline CDR1 is LNHNV and CDR2 YYDKDF (reference sequence).

The rearrangement uses TRBV7-2 and TRBJ2-1; D not certain. CDR3 size: 13 residues. Germline CDR1 SGHTA, CDR2 FQGNSA. V lost 4 bases to trimming and J lost 0 bases, with 4 bases between them. CDR3 protein: CASSSRSYNEQFF. The DNA of the CDR3 is TGTGCCAGCAGCTCCCGCTCCTACAATGAGCAGTTCTTC.

The rearrangement links TRBV14 to TRBJ2-3, with D maybe TRBD1 (5 bases). Germline V gene data show CDR1 as SGHDN and CDR2 as FVKESK. CDR3 size: 15 residues. With 1 base removed from V and 5 bases from J, the gap between germline ends came to 13 bases. CDR3: CASSQVPRARDTQYF. CDR3 DNA sequence: TGTGCCAGCAGCCAAGTTCCCAGGGCGCGAGATACGCAGTATTTT.

The chain has TRBV15 and TRBJ2-3, with 13 bases identical to TRBD2. The CDR3 consists of 16 residues. Germline V lookup: CDR1 LNHNV, CDR2 YYDKDF (reference sequence). After removal of 6 bases from V and 5 bases from J, the junction contained 8 bases not matched to a gene. CDR3 sequence: CATSFGLAGEQDTQYF. CDR3 coding DNA: TGTGCCACCAGTTTCGGACTAGCGGGAGAACAAGATACGCAGTATTTT. The entire variable domain, with the rest obtained from reference TRBV15 and TRBJ2-3, is as follows: DAMVIQNPRYQVTQFGKPVTLSCSQTLNHNVMYWYQQKSSQAPKLLFHYYDKDFNNEADTPDNFQSRRPNTSFCFLDIRSPGLGDTAMYLCATSFGLAGEQDTQYFGPGTRLTVL.

Details on this clone: The sample holds other DNA sequences that translate to the same CDR3. V gene TRBV30 combines with J gene TRBJ2-6; D may be TRBD2 (5 bases). CDR1 is GTSNPN, CDR2 SVGIG, per germline (reference sequence). This CDR3 has 13 amino acids. Trimming removed 7 bases from V and 0 bases from J, with 7 bases in between. The CDR3 loop is CALRDSGANVLTF. DNA for the CDR3: TGTGCCTTACGGGACTCTGGGGCCAACGTCCTGACTTTC. The variable domain in full, completed from reference TRBV30 and TRBJ2-6, reads SQTIHQWPATLVQPVGSPLSLECTVEGTSNPNLYWYRQAAGRGLQLLFYSVGIGQISSEVPQNLSASRPQDRQFILSSKKLLLSDSGFYLCALRDSGANVLTFGAGSRLTVL.

The table lists this clone with a few counts. The chain recombines TRBV9 with TRBJ1-2; D is possibly TRBD1 (5 bases). V was clipped by 0 bases and J by 6 bases, with 15 bases between them. This CDR3 has 15 amino acids. Germline values: CDR1 SGDLS, CDR2 YYNGEE. The CDR3 reads CASSVGTRGGNGYTF. The CDR3 bases are TGTGCCAGCAGCGTAGGTACAAGGGGAGGGAATGGCTACACCTTC.

The chain links TRBV2 to TRBJ2-2; possible D gene TRBD1, 5 bases. V was shortened by 11 bases and J by 3 bases, with 16 bases between the two germline ends. Per germline, CDR1 SNHLY and CDR2 FYNNEI. CDR3 length: 14 amino acids. CDR3 nucleotides: TGTGCCTGTTGCCCAGGGCAGCACACCGGGGAGCTGTTTTTT. Translated, it gives CACCPGQHTGELFF. Full variable domain (missing parts from reference TRBV2 and TRBJ2-2): EPEVTQTPSHQVTQMGQEVILRCVPISNHLYFYWYRQILGQKVEFLVSFYNNEISEKSEIFDDQFSVERPDGSNFTLKIRSTKLEDSAMYFCACCPGQHTGELFFGEGSRLTVL.

This clone was recorded once. The chain uses TRBV29-1 and TRBJ1-2; D might be TRBD1 (5 bases). The germline V gene has CDR1 SQVTM and CDR2 ANQGSEA. Trimming took off 2 bases at V and 3 bases at J, with 19 bases between the two ends. The CDR3 spans 16 residues. The CDR3 sequence is CSVENYREGTYYGYTF. The CDR3 DNA reads as TGCAGCGTTGAAAACTATCGGGAGGGGACGTACTATGGCTACACCTTC.

The chain has TRBV21-1 and TRBJ2-7; TRBD2 is the table's D call and was not checked against the DNA. TRBV21-1 is shown as a pseudogene. The CDR3 is 15 residues long. CDR3 amino acids: CASSRGGAGLLEQYF. CDR3 DNA: TGTGCCAGCAGCAGGGGGGGAGCGGGATTGCTCGAGCAGTACTTC.

A single count supports this clone. The chain links TRBV11-2 to TRBJ2-7; 7 bases line up with TRBD2. CDR3 size: 15 residues. The J segment lost 2 bases and the V segment lost 5 bases, leaving 9 bases of the junction unmatched. The V gene's germline CDR1 is SGHAT and CDR2 FQNNGV. The CDR3 sequence is CASSLRTSPAYEQYF. CDR3 sequence (DNA): TGTGCCAGCAGCCTCAGGACTAGTCCCGCCTACGAGCAGTACTTC. Based on the CDR3 plus reference TRBV11-2 and TRBJ2-7, the full variable domain is EAGVAQSPRYKIIEKRQSVAFWCNPISGHATLYWYQQILGQGPKLLIQFQNNGVVDDSQLPKDRFSAERLKGVDSTLKIQPAKLEDSAVYLCASSLRTSPAYEQYFGPGTRLTVT.

This sequence joins TRBV6-1 and TRBJ2-1; TRBD1 or TRBD2 may be the D gene (6 bases each). Trimming pared 5 bases from V and 10 bases from J, leaving 15 bases between. This CDR3 is built from 13 residues. Germline assignment: CDR1 MNHNS and CDR2 SASEGT. CDR3: CASSSETGGEQFF. Here the CDR3 DNA reads TGTGCCAGCAGTTCCGAAACCGGGGGCGAGCAGTTCTTC.

This sequence joins TRBV6-5 and TRBJ1-5; D is possibly TRBD1 (6 bases). Trimming took 5 bases from V and 3 from J, leaving 11 bases between them. The germline CDR1 and CDR2 sequences are MNHEY and SVGAGI. The CDR3 sequence is 14 residues long. CDR3 DNA sequence: TGTGCCAGCAGTCCGGGGGGCCCCAATCAGCCCCAGCATTTT. Its protein is CASSPGGPNQPQHF.

The rearrangement joins TRBV30 to TRBJ2-7; D ambiguous. The germline CDR1 and CDR2 sequences are GTSNPN and SVGIG (reference sequence). V shed 3 bases and J shed 2 bases, with 17 bases lying between them. The CDR3 contains 15 residues. Written as DNA, the CDR3 is TGTGCCTGGAGCTCGCTATTAGGGCGCCCCTACGAGCAGTACTTC. Residues: CAWSSLLGRPYEQYF.

V usage is TRBV18 and J usage is TRBJ1-3; possible D gene TRBD1, 6 bases. Deletions cut 1 base from V and 0 bases from J, with 13 bases between. This CDR3 has 17 amino acids. Germline V lookup: CDR1 KGHSH, CDR2 LQKENI. The CDR3 sequence: CASSPLGAGNSGNTIYF. The CDR3 DNA reads TGTGCCAGCTCACCACTGGGGGCAGGCAACTCTGGAAACACCATATATTTT. Looking up the rest from reference TRBV18 and TRBJ1-3 gives the full variable domain: NAGVMQNPRHLVRRRGQEARLRCSPMKGHSHVYWYRQLPEEGLKFMVYLQKENIIDESGMPKERFSAEFPKEGPSILRIQQVVRGDSAAYFCASSPLGAGNSGNTIYFGEGSWLTVV.

J is TRBJ2-1 and V is TRBV7-8; 11 bases agree with TRBD1. Germline V gives CDR1 SGHVS, CDR2 FQNEAQ. The CDR3 is 17 amino acids. The ends lost 6 bases at V and 6 bases at J; junction bases unmatched: 13. CDR3 nucleotides: TGTGCCAGCAGTCGTACGAAAGGACAGGGGGCTGTCAATGAGCAGTTCTTC. It specifies CASSRTKGQGAVNEQFF.

The chain links TRBV30 to TRBJ2-7; 9 bases are a match to TRBD2. Unmatched junction bases numbered 8, after V lost 2 bases and J lost 3 bases. Germline CDR1 reads GTSNPN; CDR2 reads SVGIG (reference sequence). The CDR3 totals 15 residues. CDR3 nucleotide sequence: TGTGCCTGGAGTAGTCCGGGACTAGCAGTCTACGAGCAGTACTTC. Its translation is CAWSSPGLAVYEQYF.

This CDR3 is CASSYPGRNTGELFF. The CDR3 bases are TGTGCCAGCAGCTATCCGGGTAGGAACACCGGGGAGCTGTTTTTT. The chain employs TRBV7-2 and TRBJ2-2, with no clear D. Trimming shortened V by 4 bases and J by 1 base, and 10 bases separated the two germline ends. Germline V gene data show CDR1 as SGHTA and CDR2 as FQGNSA. The CDR3 has 15 residues.

The rearrangement links TRBV4-2 to TRBJ2-3; D uncertain. V was trimmed by 0 bases and J by 4 bases, leaving 8 bases between them. From germline, CDR1 is LGHNA and CDR2 YNFKEQ. The length of the CDR3 is 14 residues. In DNA, the CDR3 is TGTGCCAGCAGCCAAGATCTCTGGGCAGATACGCAGTATTTT. This sequence encodes CASSQDLWADTQYF.

V and J are TRBV28 and TRBJ2-7; 9 bases agree with TRBD2. Trimming took 7 bases from V and 1 from J; bases not matched to a gene: 8. This CDR3 contains 15 residues. CDR1 and CDR2 from the germline V gene are MDHEN and SYDVKM. The CDR3 sequence: CASNLSGGGSYEQYF. As DNA, the CDR3 is TGTGCCAGCAATCTTAGCGGGGGTGGGTCCTACGAGCAGTACTTC.

V gene TRBV5-1 combines with J gene TRBJ2-5; 7 bases agree with TRBD2. The germline gives CDR1 SGHRS, CDR2 YFSETQ. The CDR3 has 16 amino acids. The trim removed 0 bases at V and 5 bases at J, leaving 10 bases unmatched. CDR3 region: CASSLDGSVGGETQYF. The CDR3 DNA follows: TGCGCCAGCAGCTTGGATGGTAGCGTGGGAGGGGAGACCCAGTACTTC.

The CDR3 loop reads CASRSGGGYGYTF. The DNA of the CDR3 is TGTGCCAGCAGGTCGGGCGGGGGGTATGGCTACACCTTC. The chain joins TRBV6-1 to TRBJ1-2; D is possibly TRBD1 (5 bases). CDR1 and CDR2 from the germline V gene are MNHNS and SASEGT. V was pared by 6 bases and J by 5 bases, with 13 bases between. The CDR3 covers 13 residues.

The genes are TRBV2 and TRBJ1-1; D might be TRBD1 (6 bases). Germline V gene sequence: CDR1 SNHLY, CDR2 FYNNEI. Trimming removed 3 bases at V and 0 bases at J, with 14 bases between. The CDR3 sequence is 16 residues long. The CDR3 reads CASSDVTGQLNTEAFF. The CDR3 DNA follows: TGTGCCAGCAGTGACGTAACTGGACAGTTGAACACTGAAGCTTTCTTT.

The chain is built from TRBV10-3 and TRBJ1-5; TRBD1 is a possible D gene (5 bases). The germline V gene encodes CDR1 ENHRY and CDR2 SYGVKD. This CDR3 contains 13 residues. V lost 11 bases to trimming and J lost 6 bases, with 17 bases between them. The CDR3 bases are TGTGCCGCCGTTAGGGGCCCGGGTCAGCCCCAGCATTTT. Translation gives CAAVRGPGQPQHF.

The genes are TRBV11-2 and TRBJ2-7; TRBD2 might be the D (5 bases). The CDR3 is 14 amino acids. The ends were cut back, 4 bases at V and 3 bases at J, with 13 bases in the middle. CDR1 is SGHAT, CDR2 FQNNGV, per germline. CDR3 coding DNA: TGTGCCAGCAGCTACTCTGGACTCTTCTACGAGCAGTACTTC. The encoded protein is CASSYSGLFYEQYF.

The rearrangement joins TRBV5-1 to TRBJ1-1; 7 nucleotides match TRBD1. CDR3 length: 14 residues. V dropped 2 bases and J dropped 5; count of bases not matched to a gene: 6. CDR1 is SGHRS, CDR2 YFSETQ, per germline. The CDR3 is CASSFSTGQTEAFF. As DNA, the CDR3 is TGCGCCAGCAGCTTTTCGACAGGGCAAACTGAAGCTTTCTTT.

This chain joins TRBV6-5 and TRBJ1-5; no clear D gene. V was clipped by 6 bases and J by 2 bases, with 11 bases between them. Germline values: CDR1 MNHEY, CDR2 SVGAGI. The CDR3 totals 14 residues. CDR3 protein: CASSPGSGNQPQHF. CDR3 DNA: TGTGCCAGCAGCCCAGGTTCCGGCAATCAGCCCCAGCATTTT.

The rearrangement links TRBV7-9 to TRBJ1-4; tentative D call: TRBD1 (6 bases). The V and J ends lost 5 bases and 0 bases respectively, with 10 bases between them. CDR3 length: 15 residues. CDR1 and CDR2 (germline): SEHNR, FQNEAQ (reference sequence). The CDR3 DNA is TGTGCCAGCAGCCCCCGACAGGCAACTAATGAAAAACTGTTTTTT. Protein: CASSPRQATNEKLFF.

This rearrangement joins TRBV6-6 to TRBJ1-5, with TRBD1 matching over 7 bases. CDR1 and CDR2 (germline): MNHNY, SVGAGI (reference sequence). This CDR3 region has 14 residues. The junction had 1 base not matched to a gene; V was cut back by 4 bases and J by 1 base. The CDR3 loop is CASSSTGSNQPQHF. The CDR3 DNA follows: TGTGCCAGCAGTTCGACAGGGAGCAATCAGCCCCAGCATTTT.